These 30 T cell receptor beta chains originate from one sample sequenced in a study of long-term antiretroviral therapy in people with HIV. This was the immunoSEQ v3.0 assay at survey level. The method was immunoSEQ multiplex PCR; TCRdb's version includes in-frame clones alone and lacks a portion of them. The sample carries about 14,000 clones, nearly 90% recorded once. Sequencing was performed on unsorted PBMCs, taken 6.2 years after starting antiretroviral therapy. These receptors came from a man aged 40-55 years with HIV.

The CDR3 region has the DNA TGTGCCAGCAGCCCCATGGGCGGCTTCCAAGAGACCCAGTACTTC. Encoded protein: CASSPMGGFQETQYF. This chain connects TRBV7-9 to TRBJ2-5; D unclear. Germline V lookup: CDR1 SEHNR, CDR2 FQNEAQ (reference sequence). The CDR3 extends over 15 amino acids. V was shortened by 5 bases and J by 1 base, with 14 bases between the two germline ends.

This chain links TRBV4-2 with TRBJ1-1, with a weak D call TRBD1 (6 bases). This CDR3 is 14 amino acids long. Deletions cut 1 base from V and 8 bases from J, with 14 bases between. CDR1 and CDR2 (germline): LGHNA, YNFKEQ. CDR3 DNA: TGTGCCAGCAGCCAAGGGGGTACGGGGGGCGAAGCTTTCTTT. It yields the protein CASSQGGTGGEAFF.

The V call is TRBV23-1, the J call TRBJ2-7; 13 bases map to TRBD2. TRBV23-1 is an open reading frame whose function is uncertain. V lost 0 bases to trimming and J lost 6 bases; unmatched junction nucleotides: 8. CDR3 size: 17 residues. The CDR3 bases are TGCGCCAGCAGTCAATCCACTAGCGGGAGGGCCGGGGGCGAGCAGTACTTC. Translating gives CASSQSTSGRAGGEQYF.

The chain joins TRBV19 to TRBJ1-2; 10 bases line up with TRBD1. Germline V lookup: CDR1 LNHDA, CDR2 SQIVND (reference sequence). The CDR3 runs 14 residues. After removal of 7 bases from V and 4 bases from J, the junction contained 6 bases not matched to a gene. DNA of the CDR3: TGTGCCAGTATGACCCGGACAGGGGGCTATGGCTACACCTTC. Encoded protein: CASMTRTGGYGYTF.

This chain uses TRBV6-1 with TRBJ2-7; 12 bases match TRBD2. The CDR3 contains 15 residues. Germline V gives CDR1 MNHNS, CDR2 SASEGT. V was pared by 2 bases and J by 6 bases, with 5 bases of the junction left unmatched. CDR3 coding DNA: TGTGCCAGCAGTGAATTGACTAGCGGGAGAGGCGAGCAGTACTTC. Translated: CASSELTSGRGEQYF.

This chain's CDR3 is CASSLGVKLNTEAFF. Here the CDR3 DNA reads TGTGCCAGCAGTTTGGGTGTTAAGTTGAACACTGAAGCTTTCTTT. The J gene is TRBJ1-1, the V gene TRBV28, with unresolved D. The CDR3 consists of 15 residues. V was pared by 3 bases and J by 0 bases, with 11 bases between. From germline, CDR1 is MDHEN and CDR2 SYDVKM.

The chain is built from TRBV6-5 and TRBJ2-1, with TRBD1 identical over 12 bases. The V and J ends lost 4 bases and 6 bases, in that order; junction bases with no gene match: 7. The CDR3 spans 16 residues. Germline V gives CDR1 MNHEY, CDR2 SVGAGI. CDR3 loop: CASSLPGQGAFNEQFF. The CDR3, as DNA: TGTGCCAGCAGTTTACCGGGACAGGGGGCCTTCAATGAGCAGTTCTTC.

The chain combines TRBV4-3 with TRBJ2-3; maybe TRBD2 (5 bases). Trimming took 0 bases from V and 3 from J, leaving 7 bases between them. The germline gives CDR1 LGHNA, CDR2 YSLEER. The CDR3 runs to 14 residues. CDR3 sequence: CASSQELGTDTQYF. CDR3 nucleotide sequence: TGCGCCAGCAGCCAAGAACTAGGGACAGATACGCAGTATTTT.

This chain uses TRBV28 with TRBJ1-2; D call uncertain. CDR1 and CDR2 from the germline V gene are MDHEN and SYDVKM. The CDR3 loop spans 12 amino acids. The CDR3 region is CGIAGPWGGYTF. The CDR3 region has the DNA TGTGGGATAGCCGGGCCATGGGGTGGCTACACCTTC.

CDR3 DNA: TGTGCCAGCAGCGGGGGGGGAACGGGTCAGCCCCAGCATTTT. It translates to CASSGGGTGQPQHF. The chain joins TRBV9 to TRBJ1-5; D might be TRBD1 (5 bases). The V gene's germline CDR1 is SGDLS and CDR2 YYNGEE. The CDR3 covers 14 residues. The germline V and J ends were trimmed by 3 bases and 6 bases, with 13 bases remaining between them.

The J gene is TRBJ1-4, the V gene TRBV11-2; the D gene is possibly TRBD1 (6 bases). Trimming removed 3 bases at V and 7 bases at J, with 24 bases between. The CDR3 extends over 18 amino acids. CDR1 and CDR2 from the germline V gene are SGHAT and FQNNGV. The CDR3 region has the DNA TGTGCCAGCAGCTTTCAGTTACAGGGACGAAGAGGAGGTGAAAAACTGTTTTTT. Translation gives CASSFQLQGRRGGEKLFF.

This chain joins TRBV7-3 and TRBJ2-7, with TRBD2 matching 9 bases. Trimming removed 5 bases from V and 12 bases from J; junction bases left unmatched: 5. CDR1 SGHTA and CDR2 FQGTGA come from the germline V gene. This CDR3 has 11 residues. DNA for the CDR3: TGTGCCAGCAGCATTAGCGGGAGAGTGTACTTC. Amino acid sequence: CASSISGRVYF.

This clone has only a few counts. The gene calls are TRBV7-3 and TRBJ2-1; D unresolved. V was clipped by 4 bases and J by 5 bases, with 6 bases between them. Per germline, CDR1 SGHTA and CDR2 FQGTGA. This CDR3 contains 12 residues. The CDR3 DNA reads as TGTGCCAGCAGCTCTTCAAACAATGAGCAGTTCTTC. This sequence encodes CASSSSNNEQFF.

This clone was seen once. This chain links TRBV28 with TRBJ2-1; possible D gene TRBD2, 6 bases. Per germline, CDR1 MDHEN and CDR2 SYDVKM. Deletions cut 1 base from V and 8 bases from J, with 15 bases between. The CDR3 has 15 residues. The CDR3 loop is CASSLYGRQVHEQFF. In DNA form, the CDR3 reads TGTGCCAGCAGTTTATATGGGAGGCAGGTCCATGAGCAGTTCTTC.

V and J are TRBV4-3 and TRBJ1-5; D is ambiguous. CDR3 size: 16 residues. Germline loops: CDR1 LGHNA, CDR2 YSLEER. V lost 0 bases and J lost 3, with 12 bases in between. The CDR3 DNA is TGCGCCAGCAGCCAAGATTGGCAGAGTACCAATCAGCCCCAGCATTTT. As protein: CASSQDWQSTNQPQHF.

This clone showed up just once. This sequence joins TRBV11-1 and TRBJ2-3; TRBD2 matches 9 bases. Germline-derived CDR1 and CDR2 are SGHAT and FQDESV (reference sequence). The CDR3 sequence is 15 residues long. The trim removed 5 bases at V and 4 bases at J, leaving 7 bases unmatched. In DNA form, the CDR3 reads TGTGCCAGCAGCCGTATCGCGGGAGGGGCAGATACGCAGTATTTT. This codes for CASSRIAGGADTQYF.

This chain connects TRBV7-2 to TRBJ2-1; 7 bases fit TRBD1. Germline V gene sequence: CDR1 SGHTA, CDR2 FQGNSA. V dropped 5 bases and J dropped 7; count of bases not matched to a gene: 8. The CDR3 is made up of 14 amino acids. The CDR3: CASSIYRGPNEQFF. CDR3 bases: TGTGCCAGCAGCATCTACAGGGGTCCGAATGAGCAGTTCTTC.

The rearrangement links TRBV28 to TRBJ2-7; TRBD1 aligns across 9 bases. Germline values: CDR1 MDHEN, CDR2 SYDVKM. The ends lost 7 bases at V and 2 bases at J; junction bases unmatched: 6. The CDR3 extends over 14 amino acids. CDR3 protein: CASIRDRETYEQYF. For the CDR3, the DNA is TGTGCCAGCATCCGGGACAGGGAAACCTACGAGCAGTACTTC.

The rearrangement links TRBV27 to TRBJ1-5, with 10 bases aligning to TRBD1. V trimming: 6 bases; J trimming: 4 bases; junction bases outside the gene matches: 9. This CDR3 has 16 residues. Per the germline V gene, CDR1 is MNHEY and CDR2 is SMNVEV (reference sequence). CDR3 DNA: TGTGCCAGCAGCTCGGGGACAGGGGTTGTGAATCAGCCCCAGCATTTT. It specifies CASSSGTGVVNQPQHF.

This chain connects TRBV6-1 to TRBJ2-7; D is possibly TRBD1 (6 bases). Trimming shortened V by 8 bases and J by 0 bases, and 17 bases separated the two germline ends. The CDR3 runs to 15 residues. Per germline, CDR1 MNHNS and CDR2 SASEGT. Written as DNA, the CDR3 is TGTGCCAGCCTCAGGGGACGCCACCTCTCCTACGAGCAGTACTTC. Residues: CASLRGRHLSYEQYF.

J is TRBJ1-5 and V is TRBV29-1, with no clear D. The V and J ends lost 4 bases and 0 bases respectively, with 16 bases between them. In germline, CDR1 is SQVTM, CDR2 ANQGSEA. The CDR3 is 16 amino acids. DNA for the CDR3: TGCAGCGTTGCGGACCGCCGAGGAGGTAGCAATCAGCCCCAGCATTTT. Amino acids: CSVADRRGGSNQPQHF.

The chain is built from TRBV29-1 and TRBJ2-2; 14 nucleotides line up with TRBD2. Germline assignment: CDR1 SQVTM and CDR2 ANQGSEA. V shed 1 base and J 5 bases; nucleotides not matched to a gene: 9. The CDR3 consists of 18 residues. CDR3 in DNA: TGCAGCGTTGAAGGGGGACTAGCGGGAGATGTAAGGACCGGGGAGCTGTTTTTT. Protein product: CSVEGGLAGDVRTGELFF.

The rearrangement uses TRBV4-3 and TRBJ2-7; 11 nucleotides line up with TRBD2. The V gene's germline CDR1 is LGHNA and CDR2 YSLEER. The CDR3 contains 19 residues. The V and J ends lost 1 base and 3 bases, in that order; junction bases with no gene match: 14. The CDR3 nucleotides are TGCGCCAGCAGCCAAGGTATTTTCGGGACTAGCGGAGAAAACTACGAGCAGTACTTC. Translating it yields CASSQGIFGTSGENYEQYF.

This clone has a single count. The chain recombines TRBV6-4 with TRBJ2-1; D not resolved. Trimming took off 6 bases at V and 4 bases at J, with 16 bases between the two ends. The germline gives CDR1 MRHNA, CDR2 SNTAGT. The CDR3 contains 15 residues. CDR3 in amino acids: CASSPSGVRYNEQFF. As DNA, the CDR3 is TGTGCCAGCAGCCCGTCTGGAGTTCGATACAATGAGCAGTTCTTC.

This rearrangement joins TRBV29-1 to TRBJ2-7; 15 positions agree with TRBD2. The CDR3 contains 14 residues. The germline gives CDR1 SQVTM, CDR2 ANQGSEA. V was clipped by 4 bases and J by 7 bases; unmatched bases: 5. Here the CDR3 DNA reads TGCAGCGTTGGAGGACTAGCGGGAGGGGGGGAGCAGTACTTC. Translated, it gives CSVGGLAGGGEQYF.

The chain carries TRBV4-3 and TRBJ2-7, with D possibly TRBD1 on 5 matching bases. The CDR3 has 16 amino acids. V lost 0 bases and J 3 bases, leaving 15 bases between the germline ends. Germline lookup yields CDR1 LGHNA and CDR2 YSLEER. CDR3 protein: CASSQDHRTRYYEQYF. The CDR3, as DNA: TGCGCCAGCAGCCAAGACCACAGGACAAGGTACTACGAGCAGTACTTC.

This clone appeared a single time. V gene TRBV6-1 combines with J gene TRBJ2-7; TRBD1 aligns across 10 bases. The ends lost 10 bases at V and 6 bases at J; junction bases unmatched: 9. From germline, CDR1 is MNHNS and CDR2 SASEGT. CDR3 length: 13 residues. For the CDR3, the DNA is TGTGCCACGGCCGGGACAGGGGCCTCCGAGCAGTACTTC. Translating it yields CATAGTGASEQYF.

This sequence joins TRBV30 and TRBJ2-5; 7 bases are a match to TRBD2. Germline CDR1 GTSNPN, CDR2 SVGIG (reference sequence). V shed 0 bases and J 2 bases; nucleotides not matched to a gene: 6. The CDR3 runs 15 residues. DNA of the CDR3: TGTGCCTGGAGTGTAGGAGGAGCGGGGCAAGAGACCCAGTACTTC. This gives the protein CAWSVGGAGQETQYF. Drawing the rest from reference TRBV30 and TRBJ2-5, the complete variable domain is SQTIHQWPATLVQPVGSPLSLECTVEGTSNPNLYWYRQAAGRGLQLLFYSVGIGQISSEVPQNLSASRPQDRQFILSSKKLLLSDSGFYLCAWSVGGAGQETQYFGPGTRLLVL.

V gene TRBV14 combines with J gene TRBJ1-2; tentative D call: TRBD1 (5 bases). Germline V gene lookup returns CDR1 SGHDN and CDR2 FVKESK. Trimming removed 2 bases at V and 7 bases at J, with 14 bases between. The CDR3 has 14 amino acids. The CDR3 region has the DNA TGTGCCAGCAGCCAAACCGGGACGTTCGGTGGCTACACCTTC. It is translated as CASSQTGTFGGYTF.

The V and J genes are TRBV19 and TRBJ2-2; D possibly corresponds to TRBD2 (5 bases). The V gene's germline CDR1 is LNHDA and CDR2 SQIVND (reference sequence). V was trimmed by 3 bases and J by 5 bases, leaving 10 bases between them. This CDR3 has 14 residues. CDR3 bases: TGTGCCAGTAGTATTGCGCGGGTGACCGGGGAGCTGTTTTTT. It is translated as CASSIARVTGELFF.